A single sample is the source of the 18 T cell receptor beta chains below, sequenced in a study of T cells in women clearing cervical HPV infection. The method was immunoSEQ multiplex PCR; TCRdb's version includes in-frame clones alone and lacks a portion of them. This sample's table has some 14,000 clones. The specimen was blood buffy coat. These receptors all stem from a woman between 18 and 69 years old with a cervical HPV16 infection that either progressed to CIN3+ or cleared (not recorded which).

As concerns this clone: The read halts 3 residues ahead of the CDR3 end, with the missing end drawn from the germline J gene. The V gene is TRBV19, the J gene TRBJ2-3, with TRBD1 matching over 7 bases. The CDR3 sequence is 14 residues long. Germline CDR1 reads LNHDA; CDR2 reads SQIVND (reference sequence). The CDR3 is CASSLQGGNQPQYF. CDR3 bases read: TGTGCCAGTAGTCTTCAAGGGGGCAATCAGCCG.

Comment on this clone: The missing CDR3 end, 3 residues past where the read stops, is filled in from the germline J gene. The V and J genes are TRBV5-1 and TRBJ2-2; TRBD2 is a possible D gene (6 bases). Germline values: CDR1 SGHRS, CDR2 YFSETQ. The CDR3 is 16 residues long. CDR3 DNA, as far as it was read: TGCGCCAGCAGGGGCGGGGAGAGATCTGGGGCCAACGTG. The encoded protein is CASRGGERSGANV. The full CDR3 protein reads CASRGGERSGANVLFF. Full variable domain (missing parts from reference TRBV5-1 and TRBJ2-2): KAGVTQTPRYLIKTRGQQVTLSCSPISGHRSVSWYQQTPGQGLQFLFEYFSETQRNKGNFPGRFSGRQFSNSRSEMNVSTLELGDSALYLCASRGGERSGANVLFFGEGSRLTVL.

Turning to this clone: The CDR3 is cut off 3 residues early in the read; its end comes from the germline J gene. The V call is TRBV7-9, the J call TRBJ1-1; D uncertain. V was trimmed by 5 bases and J by 0 bases, leaving 13 bases between them. The CDR3 covers 15 residues. Germline V CDR1 and CDR2: SEHNR, FQNEAQ (reference sequence). The CDR3 DNA, read in part, is TGTGCCAGCAGCCCGTTTATAGGGTTGAACACTGAA. Protein product: CASSPFIGLNTE. The whole CDR3 is CASSPFIGLNTEAFF.

On this clone: Sequencing ends 3 residues short of the CDR3 end; the germline J gene provides the rest. V gene TRBV12-3 or TRBV12-4 combines with J gene TRBJ2-1; 8 bases are a match to TRBD2. The V segment lost 1 base and the J segment 6 bases; nucleotides outside the gene matches: 5. CDR3 length equals 15 residues. The part of the CDR3 DNA that was read is TGTGCCAGCAGTTTAGACGGGGGGGCTGGCAATGAG. Translating gives CASSLDGGAGNE. From start to end, the CDR3 is CASSLDGGAGNEQFF.

Comment on this clone: The read ends 3 residues before the CDR3 terminus; that terminus is restored from the germline J gene. The V gene is TRBV20-1, the J gene TRBJ2-1, with a possible D match to TRBD2 (5 bases). Trimming cost V 6 bases and J 0 bases, with 21 bases left between them. Germline V gene lookup returns CDR1 DFQATT and CDR2 SNEGSKA (reference sequence). This CDR3 has 17 residues. The CDR3 region is CSAEGSQRQSSYNEQFF. CDR3 DNA, as far as it was read: TGCAGTGCCGAAGGTAGTCAGCGGCAGAGCTCCTACAATGAG.

In the case of this clone: Sequencing ends 3 residues short of the CDR3 end; the germline J gene provides the rest. The chain employs TRBV11-2 and TRBJ2-2; D may be TRBD1 (5 bases). Per germline, CDR1 SGHAT and CDR2 FQNNGV. Trimming took off 1 base at V and 7 bases at J, with 10 bases between the two ends. This CDR3 comprises 14 residues. This chain's CDR3 is CASSLVRGNGELFF. The DNA read from the CDR3 is TGTGCCAGCAGCTTAGTAAGGGGAAACGGGGAG.

Comments on this clone: The read gets to within 3 residues of the CDR3 end, and the germline J gene fills in the rest. The J gene is TRBJ2-2, the V gene TRBV20-1; TRBD1 agrees at 10 bases. V lost 0 bases and J lost 5; bases outside the gene matches: 9. Germline V lookup: CDR1 DFQATT, CDR2 SNEGSKA (reference sequence). This CDR3 spans 17 amino acids. The CDR3: CSARDASSGQGTGELFF. The sequenced CDR3 bases are TGCAGTGCTAGAGATGCGTCTTCGGGACAGGGGACCGGGGAG.

The chain's CDR3 is CSAKGTSGALGYEQYF. The sequenced part of the CDR3 DNA is TGCAGTGCTAAGGGCACTAGCGGGGCCTTAGGGTACGAG. V gene TRBV20-1 combines with J gene TRBJ2-7; 10 positions agree with TRBD2. With the read ending 3 residues before the CDR3 end, the germline J gene is used to fill in that end. Per the germline V gene, CDR1 is DFQATT and CDR2 is SNEGSKA (reference sequence). J was trimmed by 4 bases and V by 4 bases; bases with no gene match: 13. The CDR3 spans 16 residues.

Regarding this clone: The CDR3 end falls 3 residues outside the read, so it is completed with the germline J gene. The chain combines TRBV5-6 with TRBJ1-1; tentative D call: TRBD1 (5 bases). The germline V gene encodes CDR1 SGHDT and CDR2 YYEEEE. The V end lost 4 bases, the J end lost 3 bases, and 16 bases lay between the germline ends. This CDR3 is built from 15 residues. CDR3 DNA, as far as it was read: TGTGCCAGCAGCCCAAGGAAAACAGGATACACTGAA. Its translation: CASSPRKTGYTE. The whole CDR3 is CASSPRKTGYTEAFF. The complete variable domain, with remaining parts taken from reference TRBV5-6 and TRBJ1-1, reads DAGVTQSPTHLIKTRGQQVTLRCSPKSGHDTVSWYQQALGQGPQFIFQYYEEEERQRGNFPDRFSGHQFPNYSSELNVNALLLGDSALYLCASSPRKTGYTEAFFGQGTRLTVV.

As to this clone: The read halts 3 residues ahead of the CDR3 end, with the missing end drawn from the germline J gene. J is TRBJ1-3 and V is TRBV2; a possible D gene is TRBD1 (6 bases). Trimming cost V 8 bases and J 0 bases, with 11 bases left between them. Germline V CDR1 and CDR2: SNHLY, FYNNEI. The CDR3 runs 14 residues. Here the CDR3 reads CASHQGPSGNTIYF. The part of the CDR3 DNA that was read is TGTGCCAGCCATCAGGGGCCCTCTGGAAACACC.

Details on this clone: Coverage ceases 3 residues before the CDR3 finishes, and the germline J gene fills in the end. The rearrangement joins TRBV20-1 to TRBJ1-2; D remains ambiguous. CDR3 length: 13 residues. CDR1 and CDR2 from the germline V gene are DFQATT and SNEGSKA (reference sequence). Incomplete CDR3 DNA: TGCAGTGCTAGAGATGGTCCCGGGGAAGGC. The encoded protein is CSARDGPGEG. The CDR3 in its entirety is CSARDGPGEGYTF.

As concerns this clone: The CDR3 extends 3 residues past the end of the read, so its final part is completed from the germline J gene. The chain uses TRBV4-1 and TRBJ1-3; TRBD1 agrees at 7 bases. V shed 0 bases, J shed 1 base, and the junction held 3 bases outside the gene matches. This CDR3 is built from 16 residues. Germline V gene data show CDR1 as MGHRA and CDR2 as YSYEKL. The part of the CDR3 DNA that was read is TGCGCCAGCAGCCAAGAACAGGGGCTATCTGGAAACACC. Translated: CASSQEQGLSGNT. The complete CDR3 sequence is CASSQEQGLSGNTIYF.

With respect to this clone: The sequenced fragment ends 3 residues before the CDR3 boundary, so the rest is inferred from the germline J gene. V gene TRBV18 combines with J gene TRBJ1-6; possibly TRBD1 for D (5 bases). V dropped 6 bases and J dropped 9 bases, with 21 bases sitting between them. This CDR3 contains 16 residues. Germline V gene data show CDR1 as KGHSH and CDR2 as LQKENI. The CDR3 spells CASSELVRGWASPLHF. CDR3 DNA, as far as it was read: TGTGCCAGCTCCGAATTGGTTCGGGGGTGGGCTTCACCC.

About this clone: Coverage ceases 3 residues before the CDR3 finishes, and the germline J gene fills in the end. The chain employs TRBV20-1 and TRBJ1-2, with D possibly TRBD1 on 5 matching bases. The CDR3 runs to 15 residues. The germline CDR1 and CDR2 sequences are DFQATT and SNEGSKA (reference sequence). The V and J ends lost 6 bases and 0 bases respectively, with 17 bases between them. The CDR3 sequence: CSAPEFGGANYGYTF. Partial CDR3 DNA: TGCAGTGCCCCCGAGTTCGGAGGGGCTAACTATGGC.

About this clone itself: The missing CDR3 end, 3 residues past where the read stops, is filled in from the germline J gene. The chain uses TRBV20-1 and TRBJ1-4; no firm D call. CDR1 and CDR2 from the germline V gene are DFQATT and SNEGSKA (reference sequence). This CDR3 spans 14 amino acids. The DNA read from the CDR3 is TGCAGTGCTAGGAGAAGCTCCTATAATTCACCA. It codes for CSARRSSYNSP. The entire CDR3 protein is CSARRSSYNSPLFF.

As regards this clone: The read is 3 residues too short to cover the CDR3 end, so that end is filled in from the germline J gene. The V call is TRBV5-1, the J call TRBJ1-1; TRBD1 might be the D (5 bases). The germline V gene has CDR1 SGHRS and CDR2 YFSETQ. The CDR3 extends over 15 amino acids. The V end was cut by 0 bases, the J end by 0 bases, with 9 bases between. This chain's CDR3 is CASSLGAGMNTEAFF. The CDR3 bases that were read are TGCGCCAGCAGCTTGGGGGCAGGGATGAACACTGAA.

CDR3 DNA, as far as it was read: TGTGCCACCAGTTTGTCGGGGGAGGGTGCGAATACG. Translation: CATSLSGEGANT. The entire CDR3 reads CATSLSGEGANTQYF. The chain has TRBV24-1 and TRBJ2-3, with 7 bases that match TRBD2. Read coverage stops 3 residues before the CDR3 terminus; the germline J gene supplies the remainder. The CDR3 is made up of 15 amino acids. V trimming: 6 bases; J trimming: 7 bases; junction bases outside the gene matches: 12. Germline CDR1 is KGHDR and CDR2 is SFDVKD.

A remark on this clone: Read coverage stops 3 residues before the CDR3 terminus; the germline J gene supplies the remainder. The chain carries TRBV5-6 and TRBJ2-6, with TRBD1 as a possible D gene (5 bases). V shed 2 bases and J shed 4 bases, with 10 bases lying between them. The CDR3 runs to 15 residues. CDR1 and CDR2 (germline): SGHDT, YYEEEE. CDR3 DNA, as far as it was read: TGTGCCAGCAGCTTTCAGGGTCCCGGGGCCAACGTC. This sequence encodes CASSFQGPGANV. The full CDR3 protein reads CASSFQGPGANVLTF.